This T cell receptor beta chain originates from a study of blood T cell repertoires in COVID-19. About the study: PBMCs, B-cell-depleted T cells, or T cells provided the cDNA or gDNA that made up the material.

This CDR3 contains 16 residues. Per germline, CDR1 SGHDT and CDR2 YYEEEE. The trim removed 1 base at V and 7 bases at J, leaving 8 bases unmatched. Authors' processing steps: Estimates of nucleated cell counts were drawn from the amplification of reference gene primers. Assay: immunoSEQ multiplex PCR; the TCRdb copy retains only in-frame clones and omits some. Clonal size and the V and J genes are those of that table, whereas D and trimming came from the DNA. The sample has about 110,000 clones, 76% seen once. This chain connects TRBV5-6 to TRBJ1-5; TRBD1 matches at 10 bases. The sample consisted of peripheral blood. The clonotype originates from a woman aged 80 or over with acute or convalescent COVID-19. The CDR3, as DNA: TGTGCCAGCAGCTTGTTTGTGACAGGGGGCCAACAGCCCCAGCATTTT. Its translation: CASSLFVTGGQQPQHF.